This TCR beta chain is drawn from a study of beta chain features in type 1 diabetes listed by TCRdb under 2018. The study in broad terms: Mean age, gender distribution, total cell number and subset yield were not different between patients and healthy donors. Regulatory and stem cell-like memory subsets were isolated from only 8 patients and about eight healthy donors, whereas naive and central memory subsets came from all 28 donors. The study compared the TCRB repertoires of sorted circulating CD4+ T cell subsets in recently diagnosed type 1 diabetes patients with those in matched healthy donors. A total of around 100 million sorted cells were examined across all samples, and RNA yield correlated strongly with the number of cells per subset. What the research found in general, with its limitations: Naive, central memory and regulatory TCRB repertoires appeared to be more similar among patients than among healthy donors. Because cDNA rather than genomic DNA was sequenced, highly expressing activated cells could have been over-represented, although no difference in activation and CD3 levels was found between groups. Fewer insertions and more nucleotide deletions at VDJ recombination sites were observed in patients with type 1 diabetes, implying thymic rearrangement abnormalities. Shorter templates might have been favored by PCR, but patient and control samples were amplified and corrected together, so both groups would have been affected equally by any skew. Type 1 diabetes patients showed a moderate but significant shortening of TCRB CDR3 length in all four CD4+ subsets. HLA sub-analyses involved small numbers of individuals, so any influence of HLA type on TCRB rearrangement remained unresolved.

Ends trimmed: V by 6 bases, J by 4 bases; bases unmatched to a gene: 5. The CDR3 has 14 amino acids, counting the end cysteine and phenylalanine. Only the CDR3 DNA is retained, 42 bases long and in frame from the first base. Taken from the germline V gene, the CDR1 and CDR2 loops are MDHEN and SYDVKM. A single peripheral blood draw of approximately 120 mL on average was collected from each donor into heparinised tubes. Naive, central memory, regulatory and stem cell-like memory CD4+ T cells were sorted on a BD FACSAria II using a panel including CD45RO, CCR7, CD25, CD127, CD95 and CD27. Purity was above 95% for every sorted population. PBMCs were separated immediately by Lymphoprep density gradient centrifugation and were stained directly, without being cultured. So that batch effects would be minimized, each experiment stained and sorted samples in pairs, pairing one healthy donor with one patient.

The entire amount of isolated RNA was reverse transcribed using the High Capacity cDNA Reverse Transcription Kit, so the sequenced TCRB transcripts were expressed ones. Deep immunoSEQ sequencing was performed on naive, central memory and regulatory T cell samples, with an average of around 3.5 million total reads per sample. Sorted cells were lysed in RLT buffer, and RNA was extracted using DNase-treated RNeasy Micro or Mini kits according to cell number. To prevent cross-contamination, each cell subset was processed individually, whereas patient and healthy donor samples were processed jointly. TCRB sequences were amplified from cDNA with the immunoSEQ multiplex PCR, producing 87-bp fragments spanning the CDR3 region. The amplicons were sequenced using the Illumina HiSeq platform. The paper's data handling went like this. PCR bias was corrected computationally using synthetic template baselines, and reads within Hamming distance 2 were collapsed, with unmergeable singletons discarded. By aligning reads against IMGT, V, D and J genes, CDR3 length, and insertions or deletions at six rearrangement sites were assigned. Clonotype counts were normalized to sorted cell number within each subset before computing true diversity and Gini coefficients with the tcR R package. The overlap coefficient, calculated on TCRB nucleotide sequences, was used to measure repertoire sharing. Out-of-frame TCRB sequences from naive cells were analyzed to stand in for the pre-selection repertoire. TCRdb re-hosts the immuneACCESS table, in-frame sequences only. Its copies lack some clones; in the studies checked, an unresolved V gene accounts for under half of them, and the cause for the rest is not known. Clonal size and the V and J genes are those of that table, whereas D and trimming came from the DNA. Recorded for this sample are roughly 250,000 clones; roughly 22% of them occurred a single time. Less than 0.03% of the sample is taken by the ten largest.

This clone was counted only a few times. What this receptor recognizes is not known. It has no much larger one-base neighbor in the sample; base qualities were not kept. This clonotype originated in a woman aged 40 to 50 with type 1 diabetes. The chain was built from TRBV28 and TRBJ2-1, with 8 central nucleotides matching TRBD2. The sample taken for sequencing was naive CD4+ T cells from blood. The meaning of the sample's cell subset or site label: true naive CD4+ T cells. The CDR3 reads as follows: CASRLSGVYNEQFF. The DNA sequence is given as TGTGCCAGCAGACTTAGCGGGGTATACAATGAGCAGTTCTTC.